These T cell receptor beta chains were read from a single sample in a study of response to subunit inactivated influenza vaccine. TCRdb redid the calling of the RT-PCR reads with MiXCR, one entry per CDR3 protein. This table holds 550,000 to 600,000 distinct CDR3 sequences, 12% found once. The starting material was PBMCs from blood, obtained on the day of vaccination. These receptors were taken from a man aged 45-60 years who received an inactivated influenza vaccine. Each CDR3 is given with its conserved first and last residue. D genes are given only for firm matches. Not every row has a clone size; where given, it reads once, few, many or a size class.

d_call	v_call	j_call	clone_size	cdr3_nt	cdr3_aa
NA	TRBV27	TRBJ2-2	many	TGTGCCAGCAGTTTGGGGGCCCCAATCACTCACCGACTTACCGGGGAGCTGTTTTTT	CASSLGAPITHRLTGELFF
NA	TRBV6-5	TRBJ1-1	NA	TGTGCCAGCAGTTACTCGCAGGGGAACACTGAAGCTTTCTTT	CASSYSQGNTEAFF
TRBD1	TRBV10-1	TRBJ2-7	NA	TGCGCCAGCAGTAAGAGACAGGGAAGGGTCTACGAGCAGTACTTC	CASSKRQGRVYEQYF
TRBD2	TRBV12-3/TRBV12-4	TRBJ2-3	many	TGTGCCAGCAGTTTACTTACTAGCGCAGATACGCAGTATTTT	CASSLLTSADTQYF
NA	TRBV4-1	TRBJ2-7	few	TGCGCCAGCAGCCAAGTTTTCCGTTTGGGTCGTCGCTTAGAAAGGGAGTACGAGCAGTACTTC	CASSQVFRLGRRLEREYEQYF
TRBD2	TRBV3-1	TRBJ2-2	few	TGTGCCAGCAGCCGAGCGGGAGCGAGCACCGGGGAGCTGTTTTTT	CASSRAGASTGELFF
TRBD2	TRBV4-2	TRBJ2-1	NA	TGTGCCAGCAGCCATTACACTAGCGCAAGCTCCTACAATGAGCAGTTCTTC	CASSHYTSASSYNEQFF
NA	TRBV9	TRBJ2-7	few	TGTGCCAGCAGCGTAACCTCCGGAGGGGACGAGCAGTACTTC	CASSVTSGGDEQYF
TRBD2	TRBV5-1	TRBJ2-1	NA	TGCGCCAGCAGCGTATCTAGCGGGAGGGCCAGTGTCCACAATGAGCAGTTCTTC	CASSVSSGRASVHNEQFF
TRBD1	TRBV7-9	TRBJ1-2	NA	TGTGCCAGCAGCTTAGGTCTGACAGGGGGACACTATGGCTACACCTTC	CASSLGLTGGHYGYTF
TRBD1	TRBV11-3	TRBJ2-3	few	TGTGCCAGCAGCCTGGGGGACAGGACATCCACAGATACGCAGTATTTT	CASSLGDRTSTDTQYF
TRBD2	TRBV12-3/TRBV12-4	TRBJ2-7	NA	TGTGCCAGCACCCTTGGGAGGGGCCCCTACGAGCAGTACTTC	CASTLGRGPYEQYF
TRBD1	TRBV7-2	TRBJ1-5	many	TGTGCCAGCAGCTCCGGACAGGGTTTTAGCAATCAGCCCCAGCATTTT	CASSSGQGFSNQPQHF
NA	TRBV5-1	TRBJ2-7	many	TGCGCCAGCAGCTTGATGGGGGCGGGCGAGCAGTACTTC	CASSLMGAGEQYF
TRBD2	TRBV15	TRBJ2-4	few	TGTGCCACCAGCAGAGGAGCGGGGGGCCAAAAAAACATTCAGTACTTC	CATSRGAGGQKNIQYF
NA	TRBV10-3	TRBJ2-6	NA	TGTGCCATCAGTGAGTCGATAGTAAACGGGGCCAACGTCCTGACTTTC	CAISESIVNGANVLTF
NA	TRBV30	TRBJ2-1	NA	TGTGCCTGGAGGCAGGTTCTCAATGAGCAGTTCTTC	CAWRQVLNEQFF
TRBD2	TRBV15	TRBJ2-3	once	TGTGCCACCAGCAGAGTACTGGGCGGGGGGGCCGTCGGGTCAGATACGCAGTATTTT	CATSRVLGGGAVGSDTQYF
TRBD2	TRBV24-1	TRBJ2-1	few	TGTGCCACCAGTACTACCTCGGGACTACCGACCATCAATGAGCAGTTCTTC	CATSTTSGLPTINEQFF
NA	TRBV2	TRBJ1-2	few	TGTGCCAGCACCCTACGGCAATCGCTCTATGGCTACACCTTC	CASTLRQSLYGYTF
NA	TRBV5-1	TRBJ1-2	NA	TGCGCCAGCACTAATGACAGCGCAGGCCTCTATGGCTACACCTTC	CASTNDSAGLYGYTF
NA	TRBV18	TRBJ2-7	NA	TGTGCCAGCTCACACCCCGGGACAACACGAGGGGAGCAGTACTTC	CASSHPGTTRGEQYF
NA	TRBV9	TRBJ2-7	NA	TGTGCCAGCAGCGTAGCGTTTCAGGCTTCCTACGAGCAGTACTTC	CASSVAFQASYEQYF
NA	TRBV4-1	TRBJ2-5	NA	TGCGCCAGCAGCCGTTTACGGATGGGGGTAGGGGAGACCCAGTACTTC	CASSRLRMGVGETQYF
NA	TRBV6-2/TRBV6-3	TRBJ2-7	NA	TGTGCCAGCAGTTATGCTACGGGTCCCTACGAGCAGTACTTC	CASSYATGPYEQYF
NA	TRBV5-1	TRBJ2-2	many	TGCGCCAGCAGCTTGGAGGGCACCGGGGAGCTGTTTTTT	CASSLEGTGELFF
NA	TRBV30	TRBJ1-6	many	TGTGCCTGCTCGGGGATTTTAGCCTTTAATTCACCCCTCCACTTT	CACSGILAFNSPLHF
TRBD1	TRBV18	TRBJ2-2	NA	TGTGCCAGCTCACAAACAGGGGCAACCGGGGAGCTGTTTTTT	CASSQTGATGELFF
NA	TRBV20-1	TRBJ1-1	NA	TGCAGTGCTCCTAACACGTACCGTGAAGCTTTCTTT	CSAPNTYREAFF
TRBD1	TRBV7-2	TRBJ1-4	many	TGTGCCAGCAGCCGGACAGGGACTAATGAAAAACTGTTTTTT	CASSRTGTNEKLFF
NA	TRBV9	TRBJ2-5	NA	TGTGCCAGCAGCCCCCGTGCTTCCAGGGGATGGGGAGAGACCCAGTACTTC	CASSPRASRGWGETQYF
TRBD1	TRBV29-1	TRBJ2-2	NA	TGCAGCGTTGAAACTCACAGGGGGCAGGCCGGGGAGCTGTTTTTT	CSVETHRGQAGELFF
NA	TRBV20-1	TRBJ2-5	few	TGCAGTGCTAGAGATATGGTACAGGTGGAAGAGACCCAGTACTTC	CSARDMVQVEETQYF
NA	TRBV7-9	TRBJ2-4	NA	TGTGCCAGCAGCCCCGCCGGGCCCAAAAACATTCAGTACTTC	CASSPAGPKNIQYF
TRBD1	TRBV5-1	TRBJ2-3	many	TGCGCCAGCAGCTTTGGGACAGGAGTCACAGATACGCAGTATTTT	CASSFGTGVTDTQYF
TRBD2	TRBV11-2	TRBJ2-3	NA	TGTGCCAGCAGCTTCGGGGTTTTTTTAGCGGGAGTCGCAGATACGCAGTATTTT	CASSFGVFLAGVADTQYF
TRBD2	TRBV12-3/TRBV12-4	TRBJ2-1	NA	TGTGCCAGCAGCCGCGAGCGGGGGAGGACCTACAATGAGCAGTTCTTC	CASSRERGRTYNEQFF
TRBD2	TRBV25-1	TRBJ2-2	few	TGTGCCAGCAGTGAGAAAATCGGGAGGGGTTACACCGGGGAGCTGTTTTTT	CASSEKIGRGYTGELFF